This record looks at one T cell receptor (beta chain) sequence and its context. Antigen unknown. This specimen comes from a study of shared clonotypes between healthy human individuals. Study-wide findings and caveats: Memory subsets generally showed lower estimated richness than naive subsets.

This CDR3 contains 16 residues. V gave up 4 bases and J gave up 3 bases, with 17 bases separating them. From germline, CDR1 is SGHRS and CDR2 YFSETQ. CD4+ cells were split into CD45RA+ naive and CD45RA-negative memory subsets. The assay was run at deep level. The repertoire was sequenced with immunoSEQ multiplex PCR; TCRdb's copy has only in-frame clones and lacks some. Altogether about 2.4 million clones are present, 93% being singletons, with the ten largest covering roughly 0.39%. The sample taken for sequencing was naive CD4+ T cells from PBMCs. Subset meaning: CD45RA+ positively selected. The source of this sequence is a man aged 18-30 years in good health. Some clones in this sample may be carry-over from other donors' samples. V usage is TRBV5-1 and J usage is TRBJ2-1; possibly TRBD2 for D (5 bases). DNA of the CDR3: TGCGCCAGCAGCCCGGGTCTTGGTGACTACTACAATGAGCAGTTCTTC. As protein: CASSPGLGDYYNEQFF.